A single sample is the source of the 19 T cell receptor beta chains below, sequenced in a study of response to subunit inactivated influenza vaccine. One entry per CDR3 protein results from TCRdb running MiXCR on the RT-PCR reads. The sample yields approximately 530,000 distinct CDR3 sequences, 10% to 15% seen once. The sample here was PBMCs from blood, taken more than 35 days after vaccination. These receptors came from a man aged 50-60 years who received an inactivated influenza vaccine.

The chain's CDR3 is CSPGVHNSPLHF. CDR3 nucleotide sequence: TGTTCCCCAGGGGTCCATAATTCACCCCTCCACTTT. The chain joins TRBV27 to TRBJ1-6; a weak D match, TRBD1 (6 bases). The CDR3 contains 12 residues. Germline-derived CDR1 and CDR2 are MNHEY and SMNVEV (reference sequence).

The genes are TRBV4-2 and TRBJ2-3; the match to TRBD2 covers 8 bases. V lost 0 bases, J lost 2 bases, and 7 bases stayed unmatched. Germline CDR1 is LGHNA and CDR2 is YNFKEQ. CDR3 size: 17 residues. CDR3 residues: CASSQERTSTNTDTQYF. The CDR3 region has the DNA TGTGCCAGCAGCCAAGAGCGGACTAGCACTAACACAGATACGCAGTATTTT.

DNA for the CDR3: TGTGCCAGCAGTGAATATCTGAAATCGGCAGGGGGCGGGGACAATGAGCAGTTCTTC. It specifies CASSEYLKSAGGGDNEQFF. The chain links TRBV25-1 to TRBJ2-1; TRBD1 agrees at 8 bases. Germline V lookup: CDR1 MGHDK, CDR2 SYGVNS. The junction had 15 bases not matched to a gene; V was cut back by 0 bases and J by 5 bases. The CDR3 runs 19 residues.

This clonotype showed up just a few times. The genes are TRBV6-2 or TRBV6-3 and TRBJ1-4; D gene ambiguous. Germline V gives CDR1 MNHEY, CDR2 SVGEGT. CDR3 length: 14 residues. The germline V and J ends were trimmed by 3 bases and 4 bases, with 9 bases remaining between them. The CDR3 nucleotides read TGTGCCAGCAGTTATGGGCGCCTTAATGAAAAACTGTTTTTT. This encodes CASSYGRLNEKLFF.

V usage is TRBV10-3 and J usage is TRBJ2-6; D gene ambiguous. Germline V gene sequence: CDR1 ENHRY, CDR2 SYGVKD. The V end was cut by 3 bases, the J end by 0 bases, with 12 bases between. The CDR3 consists of 17 residues. The CDR3 here is CAISDSDTGSGANVLTF. The CDR3 region has the DNA TGTGCCATCAGTGATAGTGACACCGGCTCTGGGGCCAACGTCCTGACTTTC.

This clonotype turned up a few times. The genes are TRBV20-1 and TRBJ2-7; 9 bases are a match to TRBD1. The CDR3 has 13 amino acids. The germline V gene has CDR1 DFQATT and CDR2 SNEGSKA (reference sequence). J lost 2 bases, V lost 5 bases, and 4 bases had no gene match. The CDR3: CSAWDRDAYEQYF. CDR3 bases: TGCAGTGCTTGGGACAGGGATGCCTACGAGCAGTACTTC.

This clonotype was seen more than once but under ten times. CDR3 sequence (DNA): TGCAGTGCTAGTCAGGGCCAGCAAGATGGCTACACCTTC. As protein: CSASQGQQDGYTF. J is TRBJ1-2 and V is TRBV20-1; possible D gene TRBD1, 5 bases. The CDR3 has 13 residues. The V end lost 3 bases, the J end lost 6 bases, and 14 bases lay between the germline ends. CDR1 and CDR2 (germline): DFQATT, SNEGSKA (reference sequence).

This clonotype was counted a few times. The J gene is TRBJ1-2, the V gene TRBV12-3 or TRBV12-4; 7 positions match TRBD1. This CDR3 has 16 residues. V lost 3 bases to trimming and J lost 0 bases; unmatched junction nucleotides: 7. The CDR3 loop is CASSFGGTAANYGYTF. CDR3 bases: TGTGCCAGCAGTTTCGGAGGGACAGCGGCTAACTATGGCTACACCTTC.

A few counts support this clonotype. The chain employs TRBV7-9 and TRBJ2-1, with 10 nucleotides matching TRBD2. V trimming: 8 bases; J trimming: 9 bases; junction bases outside the gene matches: 10. The germline gives CDR1 SEHNR, CDR2 FQNEAQ (reference sequence). This CDR3 spans 14 amino acids. CDR3 in amino acids: CASGAGGFLGEQFF. For the CDR3, the DNA is TGTGCCAGCGGAGCGGGGGGGTTTTTGGGTGAGCAGTTCTTC. Variable domain in full (rest from reference TRBV7-9 and TRBJ2-1): DTGVSQNPRHKITKRGQNVTFRCDPISEHNRLYWYRQTLGQGPEFLTYFQNEAQLEKSRLLSDRFSAERPKGSFSTLEIQRTEQGDSAMYLCASGAGGFLGEQFFGPGTRLTVL.

The chain is built from TRBV3-1 and TRBJ2-1, with 9 bases that match TRBD1. The germline V gene has CDR1 LGHDT and CDR2 YNNKEL (reference sequence). Germline trimming cut 1 base from V and 6 bases from J; bases unmatched to any gene: 10. This CDR3 has 17 amino acids. CDR3 coding DNA: TGTGCCAGCAGCCAAGCCGGCTACAGGGGGCGCGGCAATGAGCAGTTCTTC. This translates into CASSQAGYRGRGNEQFF.

This clonotype was found a few times. The chain recombines TRBV5-6 with TRBJ2-6, with D uncertain. CDR3 length: 14 amino acids. V was shortened by 2 bases and J by 2 bases, with 5 bases between the two germline ends. The V gene's germline CDR1 is SGHDT and CDR2 YYEEEE. The CDR3 DNA sequence: TGTGCCAGCAGCTTTCTCGCTGGGGCCAACGTCCTGACTTTC. Amino acid sequence: CASSFLAGANVLTF.

This clonotype was seen at least ten times. CDR3 sequence: CASSSGQGLAKNIQYF. The CDR3 bases are TGTGCCAGCAGTTCCGGACAGGGACTGGCCAAAAACATTCAGTACTTC. V usage is TRBV28 and J usage is TRBJ2-4; 8 bases agree with TRBD1. The length of the CDR3 is 16 residues. Germline CDR1 reads MDHEN; CDR2 reads SYDVKM. The junction had 6 bases not matched to a gene; V was cut back by 4 bases and J by 1 base.

This clonotype was counted only a few times. The V gene is TRBV7-9, the J gene TRBJ1-4; D ambiguous. V shed 3 bases and J shed 8 bases, with 16 bases lying between them. There are 15 residues in the CDR3. In germline, CDR1 is SEHNR, CDR2 FQNEAQ (reference sequence). Here the CDR3 DNA reads TGTGCCAGCAGCTTTAGCGGTCCTAGGGCGGAAAAACTGTTTTTT. It translates to CASSFSGPRAEKLFF.

The rearrangement joins TRBV4-2 to TRBJ2-7; D is unclear. The germline V gene has CDR1 LGHNA and CDR2 YNFKEQ. Trimming took 4 bases from V and 3 from J, leaving 13 bases between them. CDR3 length equals 14 residues. The CDR3 loop reads CASSLSDNGYEQYF. In DNA, the CDR3 is TGTGCCAGCAGCCTAAGCGATAATGGCTACGAGCAGTACTTC.

V and J are TRBV7-2 and TRBJ2-5, with 8 nucleotides matching TRBD2. The trim removed 7 bases at V and 8 bases at J, leaving 9 bases unmatched. CDR3 length: 13 amino acids. Germline CDR1 reads SGHTA; CDR2 reads FQGNSA. The CDR3 region is CASTVGTSETQYF. CDR3 sequence (DNA): TGTGCCAGCACGGTGGGGACTAGTGAAACCCAGTACTTC. The entire variable domain, with the rest obtained from reference TRBV7-2 and TRBJ2-5, is as follows: GAGVSQSPSNKVTEKGKDVELRCDPISGHTALYWYRQSLGQGLEFLIYFQGNSAPDKSGLPSDRFSAERTGGSVSTLTIQRTQQEDSAVYLCASTVGTSETQYFGPGTRLLVL.

This clonotype was picked up a small number of times. The CDR3 DNA follows: TGTGCCAGCAGTTTATGGGGAGGAGAGACCCAGTACTTC. Translation gives CASSLWGGETQYF. This sequence joins TRBV28 and TRBJ2-5, with a tentative D call TRBD2 (6 bases). Germline-derived CDR1 and CDR2 are MDHEN and SYDVKM. V shed 0 bases and J shed 4 bases, with 6 bases lying between them. CDR3 length equals 13 residues.

Many counts were recorded for this clonotype. V usage is TRBV5-1 and J usage is TRBJ2-3, with D maybe TRBD1 (5 bases). The ends were cut back, 0 bases at V and 5 bases at J, with 10 bases in the middle. The CDR3 sequence is 14 residues long. The V gene's germline CDR1 is SGHRS and CDR2 YFSETQ. CDR3 sequence: CASSLARGQDTQYF. CDR3 bases: TGCGCCAGCAGCTTGGCCCGCGGACAAGATACGCAGTATTTT.

The J gene is TRBJ2-5, the V gene TRBV4-1; possible D gene TRBD2, 5 bases. Germline V gene lookup returns CDR1 MGHRA and CDR2 YSYEKL. The CDR3 runs to 19 residues. Deletions cut 1 base from V and 5 bases from J, with 26 bases between. The CDR3 here is CASSQVPGRSSLVWETQYF. As DNA, the CDR3 is TGCGCCAGCAGCCAAGTCCCAGGACGGTCTAGCTTGGTTTGGGAGACCCAGTACTTC.

This clonotype was seen more than once but under ten times. V gene TRBV5-1 combines with J gene TRBJ1-4; D possibly corresponds to TRBD1 (6 bases). V lost 4 bases, J lost 1 base, and 20 bases lay in between. The CDR3 runs 18 residues. The germline V gene has CDR1 SGHRS and CDR2 YFSETQ. The CDR3 loop is CASSRSPRGAGTNEKLFF. DNA for the CDR3: TGCGCCAGCAGCCGCTCCCCAAGGGGGGCGGGAACTAATGAAAAACTGTTTTTT.